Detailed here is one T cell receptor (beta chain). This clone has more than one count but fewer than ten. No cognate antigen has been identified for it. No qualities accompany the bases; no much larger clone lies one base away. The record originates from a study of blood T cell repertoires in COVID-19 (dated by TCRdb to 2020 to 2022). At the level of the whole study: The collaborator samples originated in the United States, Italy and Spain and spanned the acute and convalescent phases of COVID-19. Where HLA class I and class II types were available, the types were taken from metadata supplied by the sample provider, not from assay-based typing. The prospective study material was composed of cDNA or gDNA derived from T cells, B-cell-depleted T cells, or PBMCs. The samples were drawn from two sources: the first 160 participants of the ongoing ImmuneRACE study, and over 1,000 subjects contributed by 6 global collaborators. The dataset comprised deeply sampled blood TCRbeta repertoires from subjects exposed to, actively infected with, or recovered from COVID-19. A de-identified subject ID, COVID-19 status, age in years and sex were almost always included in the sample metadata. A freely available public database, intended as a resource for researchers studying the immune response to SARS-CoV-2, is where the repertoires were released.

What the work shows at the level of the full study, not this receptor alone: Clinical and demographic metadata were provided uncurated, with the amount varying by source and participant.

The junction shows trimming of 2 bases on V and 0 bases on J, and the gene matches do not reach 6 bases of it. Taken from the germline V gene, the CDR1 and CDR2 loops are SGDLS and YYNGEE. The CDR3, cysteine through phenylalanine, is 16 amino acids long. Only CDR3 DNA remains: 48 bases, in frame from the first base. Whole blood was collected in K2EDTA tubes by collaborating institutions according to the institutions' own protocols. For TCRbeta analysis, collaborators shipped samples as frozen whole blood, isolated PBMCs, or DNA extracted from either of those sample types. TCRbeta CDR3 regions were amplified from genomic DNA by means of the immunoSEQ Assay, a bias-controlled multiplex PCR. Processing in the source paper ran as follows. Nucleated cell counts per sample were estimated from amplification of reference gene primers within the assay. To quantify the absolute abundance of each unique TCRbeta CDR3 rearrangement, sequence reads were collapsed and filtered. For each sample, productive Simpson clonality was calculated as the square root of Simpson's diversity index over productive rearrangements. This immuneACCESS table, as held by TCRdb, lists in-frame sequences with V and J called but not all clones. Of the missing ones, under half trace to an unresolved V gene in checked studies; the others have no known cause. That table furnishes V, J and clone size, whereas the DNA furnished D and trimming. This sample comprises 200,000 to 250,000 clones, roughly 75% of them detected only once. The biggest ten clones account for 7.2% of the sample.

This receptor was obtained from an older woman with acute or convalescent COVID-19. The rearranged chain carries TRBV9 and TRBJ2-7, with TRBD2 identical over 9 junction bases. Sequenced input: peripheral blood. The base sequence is TGTGCCAGCAGCGTTGGAGCGGGGGGTCCCTCCTACGAGCAGTACTTC. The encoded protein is CASSVGAGGPSYEQYF.